The present entry profiles one TCR beta chain with its context. This clone was counted only a few times. Its target antigen remains unknown. Nothing much larger sits one base from this clone, and base qualities are not available. The entire isolated RNA was reverse transcribed using the High Capacity cDNA Reverse Transcription Kit, and thus expressed TCRB transcripts were sequenced. Deep immunoSEQ sequencing was performed on naive, central memory and regulatory T cell samples, with an average of about 4 million total reads per sample. Sorted cells were lysed in RLT buffer and RNA was extracted with DNase-treated RNeasy Micro or Mini kits, depending on cell number. To prevent cross-contamination, each cell subset was processed individually, whereas patient and healthy donor samples were processed jointly. Using the immunoSEQ multiplex PCR, TCRB sequences were amplified from cDNA into 87-bp fragments spanning the CDR3 region. Sequencing of the amplicons was done on the Illumina HiSeq platform. Regarding the original processing steps: PCR bias was computationally corrected using synthetic template baselines, reads within Hamming distance 2 were collapsed, and singletons that could not be merged were discarded. By aligning reads against IMGT, V, D and J genes, CDR3 length, and insertions or deletions at six rearrangement sites were assigned. Within each subset, clonotype counts were normalized to sorted cell number, and only after that were true diversity and Gini coefficients computed with the tcR R package. Repertoire sharing was quantified using the overlap coefficient calculated on TCRB nucleotide sequences. Out-of-frame TCRB sequences from naive cells were analyzed as a proxy for the pre-selection repertoire. In its TCRdb copy, this immuneACCESS table keeps in-frame sequences only and misses some clones. Where compared with another copy, unresolved V genes explain less than half of these, and the others have no known cause. From that table come the V and J calls and clone size; the DNA was used to work out D and trimming. Counted in this sample were nearly 250,000 clones; around an eighth of them appeared once. The ten largest clones add up to around 0.025% of the sample.

A single peripheral blood draw of about 116 mL on average was collected from each donor into heparinised tubes. A BD FACSAria II was used to sort naive, central memory, regulatory and stem cell-like memory CD4+ T cells with a panel that included CD45RO, CCR7, CD25, CD127, CD95 and CD27. All sorted populations exceeded 95% purity. Right away, PBMCs were isolated by Lymphoprep density gradient centrifugation and were stained directly, with no culture step. To minimize batch effects, samples were stained and sorted in pairs, one healthy donor with one patient per experiment. This entry belongs to a study of beta chain features in type 1 diabetes (dated by TCRdb to between 2017 and 2018). Broadly, across the study: Mean age, gender distribution, total cell number and subset yield did not differ between patients and healthy donors. A total of roughly 100 million sorted cells were examined across all samples, and RNA yield correlated strongly with the number of cells per subset. Whereas all 30 or so donors provided naive and central memory subsets, regulatory and stem cell-like memory subsets were isolated from just 8 patients and about 8 healthy donors. The study compared the TCRB repertoires of sorted circulating CD4+ T cell subsets in recently diagnosed type 1 diabetes patients with those in matched healthy donors.

Reading the germline V gene gives CDR1 ENHRY and CDR2 SYGVKD. V was cut back by 6 bases and J by 2 bases, leaving a gap of 9 bases between them. Measured from the cysteine to the phenylalanine, the CDR3 is 13 residues long. Here the CDR3 DNA is all that survives: 39 bases in frame from base 1. Broader findings and caveats from the paper: Only small numbers of individuals were included in the HLA sub-analyses, which left unresolved whether HLA type had any influence on TCRB rearrangement. Type 1 diabetes patients showed a moderate but significant shortening of TCRB CDR3 length in all four CD4+ subsets. Patients with type 1 diabetes made fewer insertions and deleted more nucleotides at VDJ recombination sites, implying thymic rearrangement abnormalities. Shorter templates might have been favored by PCR, but patient and control samples were amplified and corrected together, so both groups would have been affected equally by any skew. Sequencing cDNA rather than genomic DNA could over-represent highly expressing activated cells, although activation and CD3 levels did not differ between groups. The naive, central memory and regulatory TCRB repertoires appeared to resemble one another more closely among patients than among healthy donors.

Sequences were obtained from naive CD4+ T cells from blood. Explained via the paper, the cell subset or site label denotes: true naive CD4+ T cells. The chain joins TRBV10-3 to TRBJ2-3; TRBD2 could be the D gene, as 5 bases match. This receptor was taken from a woman aged 40 to 49 in good health. Here the CDR3 is given as CAIRPGSTDTQYF. The DNA is TGTGCCATCAGACCGGGGTCCACAGATACGCAGTATTTT.